What follows is one TCR beta chain and its context. Its matching antigen is unknown. This specimen belongs to a study of beta chain features in type 1 diabetes. Whole-study results and caveats: All four CD4+ subsets from Type 1 diabetes patients carried moderately but significantly shorter TCRB CDR3s.

Markers CD45RO/CCR7/CD25/CD127/CD95/CD27 served to sort CD4+ naive, central memory, regulatory and stem cell-like memory cells. The germline gives CDR1 LNHNV, CDR2 YYDKDF (reference sequence). This CDR3 has 12 amino acids. With 1 base removed from V and 5 bases from J, the gap between germline ends came to 5 bases. Sequenced material consisted of expressed TCRB transcripts (all of the isolated RNA was reverse transcribed). Generated by immunoSEQ multiplex PCR, the TCRdb table keeps only in-frame clones and is missing some. The sample has about half a million clones, 30% seen once; the top ten hold about 0.065%.

The V gene is TRBV15, the J gene TRBJ2-5; D is unresolved. Sequenced sample: naive CD4+ T cells from blood. The TCR was taken from a man aged 18 to 29 in good health. The CDR3 sequence: CATSRVGETQYF. Here the CDR3 DNA reads TGTGCCACCAGCAGAGTAGGTGAGACCCAGTACTTC.